The entry below describes one TCR beta chain. Its specificity is not known. The data are from a study of T-cell memory formation after mild COVID-19. Across the study: Each donor largely had its own TCR clusters. Study outcomes and limitations: Later expanders leaned CD4+, whereas clones that contracted between day 15 and 85 were balanced CD4/CD8.

CDR3 length: 14 amino acids. V was shortened by 0 bases and J by 4 bases, with 11 bases between the two germline ends. Germline V gene sequence: CDR1 SGHDT, CDR2 YYEEEE. TCRdb re-analysed the 5' RACE reads in MiXCR, keeping a single row per CDR3 protein. The table lists fewer than 650,000 distinct CDR3 sequences, about 20% of them singletons. This chain links TRBV5-6 with TRBJ2-7; D is perhaps TRBD2 (6 bases). The source is an adult woman who had mild COVID-19 (a few samples of this study predate the infection). Cell type and time point are not known. Sequencing was carried out using PBMCs or a T cell subset sorted from them (not recorded which). CDR3 sequence (DNA): TGTGCCAGCAGCTTGGGACTAGTGGGGTACGAGCAGTACTTC. The encoded protein is CASSLGLVGYEQYF.